Following are 5 T cell receptor beta chains from one sample sequenced in a study of blood T cell repertoires in COVID-19 (dated by TCRdb to about 2020). Libraries were made using the immunoSEQ multiplex PCR assay. Imported from immuneACCESS, the table was reduced by TCRdb to in-frame sequences with V and J called. These copies leave out some clones; in studies compared against another copy, an unresolved V gene accounts for under half, and the cause of the remainder is not known. This sample has 200,000 to 300,000 clones in its table, and about 80% of those were observed once. Clones ranked in the top ten supply over 1.5% of the sample. Sample: peripheral blood. Receptor source: a woman aged 80 or over with acute or convalescent COVID-19.

This chain joins TRBV2 and TRBJ2-3, with D unclear. Trimming cost V 4 bases and J 5 bases, with 4 bases left between them. CDR3 size: 11 residues. Looked up from germline, CDR1 is SNHLY and CDR2 is FYNNEI. The CDR3 DNA is TGTGCCAGCAGTGTCCGAGATACGCAGTATTTT. It encodes CASSVRDTQYF.

This clone was counted a single time. The chain employs TRBV7-9 and TRBJ1-1; D remains ambiguous. The CDR3 has 14 residues. The V end was cut by 2 bases, the J end by 7 bases, with 14 bases between. Germline V gives CDR1 SEHNR, CDR2 FQNEAQ (reference sequence). The CDR3 spells CASSLTRVSGEAFF. The DNA for the CDR3 is TGTGCCAGCAGCTTAACTCGGGTTTCGGGTGAAGCTTTCTTT.

CDR3: CATSSRDRNTDTQYF. The CDR3 DNA is TGTGCCACCAGCAGCCGGGACAGGAACACAGATACGCAGTATTTT. The chain employs TRBV15 and TRBJ2-3, with 8 bases matching TRBD1. The CDR3 is 15 amino acids. The J segment lost 2 bases and the V segment lost 3 bases, leaving 4 bases of the junction unmatched. Per the germline V gene, CDR1 is LNHNV and CDR2 is YYDKDF (reference sequence).

The J gene is TRBJ2-1, the V gene TRBV28, with TRBD2 identical over 12 bases. From germline, CDR1 is MDHEN and CDR2 SYDVKM. The CDR3 runs to 15 residues. After removal of 6 bases from V and 9 bases from J, the junction contained 9 bases not matched to a gene. CDR3 protein: CASSPSSGRAGEQFF. CDR3 bases: TGTGCCAGCAGCCCATCTAGCGGGAGGGCCGGTGAGCAGTTCTTC.

The rearrangement links TRBV29-1 to TRBJ2-7; maybe TRBD1 (5 bases). Trimming shortened V by 3 bases and J by 2 bases, and 17 bases separated the two germline ends. Germline V gene data show CDR1 as SQVTM and CDR2 as ANQGSEA. The CDR3 loop spans 15 amino acids. Here the CDR3 reads CSVDRRQPPPYEQYF. CDR3 nucleotides: TGCAGCGTTGATCGCCGACAGCCCCCCCCCTACGAGCAGTACTTC.